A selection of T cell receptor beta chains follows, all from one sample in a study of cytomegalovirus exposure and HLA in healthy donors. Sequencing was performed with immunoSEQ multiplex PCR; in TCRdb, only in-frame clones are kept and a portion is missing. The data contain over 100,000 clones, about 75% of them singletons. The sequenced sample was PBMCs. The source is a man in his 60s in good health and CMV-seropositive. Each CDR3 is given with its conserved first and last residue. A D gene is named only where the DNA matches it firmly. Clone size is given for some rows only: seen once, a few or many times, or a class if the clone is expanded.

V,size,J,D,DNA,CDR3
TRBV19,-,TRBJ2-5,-,TGTGCCAGTAGTATACTAGGGGCAGGGGAAGAGACCCAGTACTTC,CASSILGAGEETQYF
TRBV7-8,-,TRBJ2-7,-,TGTGCCAGCAGCTTTCGGCGAGGATCTATCTACGAGCAGTACTTC,CASSFRRGSIYEQYF
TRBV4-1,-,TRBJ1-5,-,TGCGCCAGCAGCCAAGGCGACAGGAGAGATCAGCCCCAGCATTTT,CASSQGDRRDQPQHF
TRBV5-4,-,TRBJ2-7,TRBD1,TGTGCCAGCAGCTTCCTAGGGGGCGCGTACGAGCAGTACTTC,CASSFLGGAYEQYF
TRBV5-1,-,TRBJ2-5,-,TGCGCCAGCAGTACGCGGATAGCAGAGACCCAGTACTTC,CASSTRIAETQYF
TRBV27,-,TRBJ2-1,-,TGTGCCAGCAGTCACACCAATGAGCAGTTCTTC,CASSHTNEQFF
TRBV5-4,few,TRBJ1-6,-,TGTGCCAGCAGTCTCACATACGGGGCCGCGGGGATTTCACCCCTCCACTTT,CASSLTYGAAGISPLHF
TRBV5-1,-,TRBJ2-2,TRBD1,TGCGCCAGCGAAGGAGAGGGGGCGAGAACCGGGGAGCTGTTTTTT,CASEGEGARTGELFF
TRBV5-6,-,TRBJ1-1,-,TGTGCCAGCAGCTTGCGAGGGCCGGGCACTGAAGCTTTCTTT,CASSLRGPGTEAFF
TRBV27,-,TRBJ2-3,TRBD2,TGTGCCAGCAGTTCCCTAGCGGGGCGCCCCACAGATACGCAGTATTTT,CASSSLAGRPTDTQYF